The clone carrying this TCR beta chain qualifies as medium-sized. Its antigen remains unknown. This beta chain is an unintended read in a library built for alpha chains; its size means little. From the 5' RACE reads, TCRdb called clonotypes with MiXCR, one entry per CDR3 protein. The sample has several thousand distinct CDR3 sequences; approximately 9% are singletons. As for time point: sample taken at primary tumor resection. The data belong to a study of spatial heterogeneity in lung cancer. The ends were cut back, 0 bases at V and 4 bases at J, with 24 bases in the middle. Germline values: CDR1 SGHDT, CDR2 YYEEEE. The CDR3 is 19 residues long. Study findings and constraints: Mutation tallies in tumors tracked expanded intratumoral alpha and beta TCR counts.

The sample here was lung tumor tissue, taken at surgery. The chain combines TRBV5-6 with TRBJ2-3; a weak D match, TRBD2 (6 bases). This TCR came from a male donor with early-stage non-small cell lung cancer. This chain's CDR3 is CASSLDRRAAGLAADTQYF. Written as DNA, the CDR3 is TGTGCCAGCAGCTTGGATAGAAGAGCGGCGGGATTAGCTGCAGATACGCAGTATTTT.